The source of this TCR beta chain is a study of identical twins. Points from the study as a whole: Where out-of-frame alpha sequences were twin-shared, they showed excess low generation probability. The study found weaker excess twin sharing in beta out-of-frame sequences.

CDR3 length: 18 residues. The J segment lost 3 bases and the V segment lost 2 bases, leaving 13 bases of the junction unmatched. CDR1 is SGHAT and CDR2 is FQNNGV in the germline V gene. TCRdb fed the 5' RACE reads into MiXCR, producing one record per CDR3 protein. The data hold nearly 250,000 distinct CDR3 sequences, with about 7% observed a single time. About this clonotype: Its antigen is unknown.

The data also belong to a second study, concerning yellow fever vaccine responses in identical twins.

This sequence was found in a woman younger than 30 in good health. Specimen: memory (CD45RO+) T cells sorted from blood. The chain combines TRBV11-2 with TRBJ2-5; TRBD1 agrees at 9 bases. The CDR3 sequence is CASSLLRETGQGKETQYF. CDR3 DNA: TGTGCCAGCAGCTTATTACGAGAAACGGGACAGGGAAAAGAGACCCAGTACTTC.